A single sample gave rise to the 24 T cell receptor beta chains below, sequenced in a study of beta chain features in type 1 diabetes. Points from the study as a whole: Moderate but significant shortening of TCRB CDR3s was recorded in all four CD4+ subsets from Type 1 diabetes patients.

Reverse transcribing all isolated RNA meant expressed TCRB transcripts were sequenced. This table comes from immunoSEQ multiplex PCR, and its TCRdb copy is limited to in-frame clones, with some not included. The profile shows 330,000 or so clones, around 13% of them singletons. These receptors' targets are unknown. The sequencing sample was made of naive CD4+ T cells from blood. The receptor source for this set is a woman aged 18-29 years with type 1 diabetes.

This clone was seen a few times. This rearrangement joins TRBV29-1 to TRBJ1-2; no reliable D call. Looked up from germline, CDR1 is SQVTM and CDR2 is ANQGSEA. V gave up 3 bases and J gave up 8 bases, with 10 bases separating them. CDR3 length: 11 amino acids. CDR3 residues: CSVDKSLGYTF. DNA of the CDR3: TGCAGCGTTGATAAAAGCTTAGGCTACACCTTC.

The V gene is TRBV6-5, the J gene TRBJ2-1, with D perhaps matching TRBD2 (5 bases). The CDR3 consists of 13 residues. Trimming cost V 6 bases and J 9 bases, with 15 bases left between them. Germline CDR1 reads MNHEY; CDR2 reads SVGAGI. CDR3 region: CASRVTSISEQFF. For the CDR3, the DNA is TGTGCCAGCAGAGTTACTAGTATCTCTGAGCAGTTCTTC.

This clone was found a few times. The rearrangement uses TRBV21-1 and TRBJ2-2; whether TRBD1, the table's D call, matches the DNA was not checked. TRBV21-1 is given as a pseudogene. This CDR3 contains 17 residues. The CDR3 sequence: CASSKVVPDTNTGELFF. The CDR3 region has the DNA TGTGCCAGCAGCAAAGTGGTTCCGGACACGAACACCGGGGAGCTGTTTTTT.

V usage is TRBV2 and J usage is TRBJ2-5; TRBD1 matches at 8 bases. This CDR3 spans 13 amino acids. Germline values: CDR1 SNHLY, CDR2 FYNNEI. CDR3 nucleotide sequence: TGTGCAGGACAGGGCGGAGGACGAGAGACCCAGTACTTC. Encoded protein: CAGQGGGRETQYF.

This clone turned up a few times. DNA of the CDR3: TGTGCCAGCAGCGTAGCGCGGTATCCTAACTATGGCTACACCTTC. This codes for CASSVARYPNYGYTF. J is TRBJ1-2 and V is TRBV9; D remains unclear. The V and J ends lost 0 bases and 0 bases respectively, with 9 bases between them. CDR1 is SGDLS, CDR2 YYNGEE, per germline. The CDR3 totals 15 residues. The full variable domain, completed using reference TRBV9 and TRBJ1-2, is DSGVTQTPKHLITATGQRVTLRCSPRSGDLSVYWYQQSLDQGLQFLIQYYNGEERAKGNILERFSAQQFPDLHSELNLSSLELGDSALYFCASSVARYPNYGYTFGSGTRLTVV.

This rearrangement joins TRBV11-2 to TRBJ2-5, with TRBD1 identical over 7 bases. CDR1 and CDR2 from the germline V gene are SGHAT and FQNNGV. There are 15 residues in the CDR3. Losses at the gene ends were 5 bases for V and 5 bases for J; bases not matched to a gene: 11. Here the CDR3 DNA reads TGTGCCAGCAGCCACGGGACAGACCGTCCGGAGACCCAGTACTTC. Encoded protein: CASSHGTDRPETQYF.

CDR3 in amino acids: CASSAPGRNQPQHF. CDR3 nucleotides: TGTGCCAGCAGCGCGCCGGGTCGAAATCAGCCCCAGCATTTT. J is TRBJ1-5 and V is TRBV9; D not resolved. The germline gives CDR1 SGDLS, CDR2 YYNGEE. V lost 3 bases and J lost 4, with 11 bases in between. This CDR3 contains 14 residues. The full variable domain, its missing parts supplied by reference TRBV9 and TRBJ1-5, is DSGVTQTPKHLITATGQRVTLRCSPRSGDLSVYWYQQSLDQGLQFLIQYYNGEERAKGNILERFSAQQFPDLHSELNLSSLELGDSALYFCASSAPGRNQPQHFGDGTRLSIL.

The V gene is TRBV14, the J gene TRBJ2-1; TRBD1 is a possible D gene (6 bases). Germline lookup yields CDR1 SGHDN and CDR2 FVKESK. Trimming cost V 0 bases and J 8 bases, with 8 bases left between them. The CDR3 totals 13 residues. CDR3 protein: CASSQDPGDEQFF. The CDR3 coding sequence is TGTGCCAGCAGCCAAGATCCAGGGGATGAGCAGTTCTTC.

This clone occurred a few times. The V gene is TRBV6-6, the J gene TRBJ2-6, with D possibly matching TRBD1 (6 bases). Trimming took off 6 bases at V and 4 bases at J, with 10 bases between the two ends. There are 14 residues in the CDR3. Germline CDR1 reads MNHNY; CDR2 reads SVGAGI (reference sequence). CDR3 sequence reads: CASRDGQGANVLTF. The CDR3 DNA reads TGTGCCAGCAGGGACGGACAGGGGGCCAACGTCCTGACTTTC.

This clone was picked up a small number of times. CDR3 in amino acids: CASSPGGLESAEQFF. The CDR3, as DNA: TGCGCCAGCAGCCCGGGGGGACTTGAGAGCGCTGAGCAGTTCTTC. The rearrangement joins TRBV5-1 to TRBJ2-1; 7 positions match TRBD2. With V trimmed by 4 bases and J by 9 bases, 13 bases remained unmatched. CDR3 length: 15 residues. CDR1 is SGHRS, CDR2 YFSETQ, per germline. The whole variable domain, remainder taken from reference TRBV5-1 and TRBJ2-1, is KAGVTQTPRYLIKTRGQQVTLSCSPISGHRSVSWYQQTPGQGLQFLFEYFSETQRNKGNFPGRFSGRQFSNSRSEMNVSTLELGDSALYLCASSPGGLESAEQFFGPGTRLTVL.

This clone appeared a few times. The chain is built from TRBV7-9 and TRBJ2-3, with a tentative D call TRBD2 (7 bases). Germline loops: CDR1 SEHNR, CDR2 FQNEAQ (reference sequence). The CDR3 contains 14 residues. Trimming shortened V by 5 bases and J by 4 bases, and 13 bases separated the two germline ends. The CDR3 DNA is TGTGCCAGCAGCAAGCTAGGGGGGGCAGATACGCAGTATTTT. Residues: CASSKLGGADTQYF.

This clone was observed a few times. The genes are TRBV27 and TRBJ1-4; D might be TRBD1 (5 bases). Deletions cut 5 bases from V and 5 bases from J, with 15 bases between. The CDR3 is 15 residues long. Germline CDR1 and CDR2: MNHEY and SMNVEV (reference sequence). The CDR3 coding sequence is TGTGCCAGCAGTCTTGCGGGGCGACTCAATGAAAAACTGTTTTTT. The encoded protein is CASSLAGRLNEKLFF.

This clone has a handful of counts. This sequence joins TRBV28 and TRBJ1-5, with D possibly being TRBD1 (5 bases). Germline V CDR1 and CDR2: MDHEN, SYDVKM. Between the trimmed V and J ends, which lost 6 bases and 2 bases, there was a span of 20 bases. The CDR3 consists of 17 residues. The CDR3 bases are TGTGCCAGCAGCCTCGCGGCGGGGGATTGGGGCAATCAGCCCCAGCATTTT. It codes for CASSLAAGDWGNQPQHF.

The chain combines TRBV11-2 with TRBJ1-2; 8 bases line up with TRBD1. The CDR3 totals 14 residues. The trim removed 5 bases at V and 4 bases at J, leaving 6 bases unmatched. CDR1 is SGHAT, CDR2 FQNNGV, per germline. This CDR3 is CASSLGQGGYGYTF. CDR3 bases: TGTGCCAGCAGCCTCGGACAGGGCGGCTATGGCTACACCTTC.

CDR3 bases: TGTGCCAGCAGCTACCGACTAGCGGTGATCAATGAGCAGTTCTTC. Residues: CASSYRLAVINEQFF. The chain couples TRBV9 to TRBJ2-1; TRBD2 matches at 9 bases. Trimming cost V 4 bases and J 6 bases; bases outside gene matches: 8. The CDR3 is 15 amino acids. CDR1 is SGDLS and CDR2 is YYNGEE in the germline V gene.

V gene TRBV18 combines with J gene TRBJ2-1; 13 nucleotides agree with TRBD2. The length of the CDR3 is 14 residues. V shed 6 bases and J 6 bases; nucleotides not matched to a gene: 2. Germline loops: CDR1 KGHSH, CDR2 LQKENI. The CDR3 reads CASSGLAGSNEQFF. Here the CDR3 DNA reads TGTGCCAGCTCGGGACTAGCGGGATCCAATGAGCAGTTCTTC.

This sequence joins TRBV28 and TRBJ2-6; a possible D gene is TRBD2 (6 bases). V was shortened by 2 bases and J by 3 bases, with 8 bases between the two germline ends. The CDR3 has 15 amino acids. Looked up from germline, CDR1 is MDHEN and CDR2 is SYDVKM. The CDR3 loop reads CASSLGTYGANVLTF. DNA of the CDR3: TGTGCCAGCAGTTTAGGGACTTATGGGGCCAACGTCCTGACTTTC.

J is TRBJ2-2 and V is TRBV7-6; D call uncertain. Germline values: CDR1 SGHVS, CDR2 FNYEAQ. The V and J ends lost 3 bases and 5 bases respectively, with 16 bases between them. The CDR3 extends over 16 amino acids. The CDR3 bases are TGTGCCAGCAGCTTCCCTGCCCCAGATCCGACCGGGGAGCTGTTTTTT. Translating gives CASSFPAPDPTGELFF.

In this sample, this clone turned up a few times. The chain recombines TRBV30 with TRBJ2-7; D may be TRBD2 (5 bases). This CDR3 comprises 17 residues. Germline V gene data show CDR1 as GTSNPN and CDR2 as SVGIG (reference sequence). V lost 7 bases and J lost 3, with 28 bases in between. The chain's CDR3 is CASETGEGRLAGYEQYF. CDR3 DNA: TGTGCCTCGGAAACCGGTGAGGGTAGATTAGCCGGCTACGAGCAGTACTTC.

The J gene is TRBJ2-3, the V gene TRBV7-8, with D uncertain. Germline CDR1 and CDR2: SGHVS and FQNEAQ. The CDR3 length is 14 residues. V was pared by 6 bases and J by 1 base, with 11 bases between. In DNA form, the CDR3 reads TGTGCCAGCAGGCCCAAAACACGCACAGATACGCAGTATTTT. Its protein product is CASRPKTRTDTQYF.

This chain joins TRBV6-4 and TRBJ1-6; 7 positions agree with TRBD1. V lost 9 bases, J lost 5 bases, and 10 bases stayed unmatched. The CDR3 is made up of 15 amino acids. The germline CDR1 and CDR2 sequences are MRHNA and SNTAGT. Here the CDR3 DNA reads TGTGCCAGTTCTTCGACAGGGATTCATAATTCACCCCTCCACTTT. Amino acid sequence: CASSSTGIHNSPLHF.

V usage is TRBV6-5 and J usage is TRBJ2-3, with 9 bases aligning to TRBD2. The CDR3 loop spans 14 amino acids. Germline V gene data show CDR1 as MNHEY and CDR2 as SVGAGI. After removal of 4 bases from V and 1 base from J, the junction contained 0 bases not matched to a gene. The CDR3 DNA follows: TGTGCCAGCAGTTTAGCGGGGGGCACAGATACGCAGTATTTT. Translation gives CASSLAGGTDTQYF.

This clone has a handful of counts. V gene TRBV29-1 combines with J gene TRBJ2-1; 13 bases fit TRBD2. Trimming at V came to 7 bases and at J to 6 bases, leaving 3 bases not matched to a gene. The CDR3 extends over 13 amino acids. CDR1 SQVTM and CDR2 ANQGSEA come from the germline V gene. The CDR3 coding sequence is TGCAGCGGCGGACTAGCGGGAGTCAATGAGCAGTTCTTC. It encodes CSGGLAGVNEQFF.

V is TRBV5-1 and J is TRBJ1-1; a weak D match, TRBD1 (5 bases). Germline V gives CDR1 SGHRS, CDR2 YFSETQ. The germline V and J ends were trimmed by 3 bases and 1 base, with 13 bases remaining between them. The CDR3 extends over 15 amino acids. The CDR3 protein is CASSSIQGRNTEAFF. The CDR3 coding sequence is TGCGCCAGCAGCTCTATCCAGGGCAGGAACACTGAAGCTTTCTTT.